Each of the 11 T cell receptor beta chains below was sequenced from the same sample in a study of shared T cell receptors in the human thymus. Sequencing used immunoSEQ multiplex PCR; TCRdb keeps in-frame clones, though not all of them. The sample lists roughly 550,000 clones, 70% to 80% occurring once. The same data also went into a second study, on human thymus T cells.

The sequenced sample was thymocytes. The receptor source for this set is a boy under three years old with a congenital heart defect.

This sequence joins TRBV4-3 and TRBJ1-2; D is undetermined. V gave up 3 bases and J gave up 2 bases, with 13 bases separating them. The CDR3 consists of 15 residues. Germline CDR1 is LGHNA and CDR2 is YSLEER. This chain's CDR3 is CASSHQQSPNYGYTF. The CDR3, as DNA: TGCGCCAGCAGCCATCAACAGAGTCCCAACTATGGCTACACCTTC.

This chain connects TRBV14 to TRBJ2-3; 13 bases match TRBD2. Looked up from germline, CDR1 is SGHDN and CDR2 is FVKESK. This CDR3 contains 17 residues. The V segment lost 5 bases and the J segment 13 bases; nucleotides outside the gene matches: 18. The CDR3 loop reads CASSKSPLAGGSRIKYF. CDR3 DNA: TGTGCCAGCAGCAAAAGCCCACTAGCGGGAGGGAGTCGTATTAAGTATTTT.

The chain carries TRBV29-1 and TRBJ2-3; D call uncertain. Germline loops: CDR1 SQVTM, CDR2 ANQGSEA. V lost 6 bases and J 0 bases, leaving 16 bases between the germline ends. CDR3 length: 15 amino acids. In DNA form, the CDR3 reads TGCAGCGTCCCGCCAGATTCAATTAGCACAGATACGCAGTATTTT. Amino acid sequence: CSVPPDSISTDTQYF.

The V and J genes are TRBV6-1 and TRBJ1-1; D not certain. The V end was cut by 0 bases, the J end by 12 bases, with 17 bases between. CDR3 size: 14 residues. Germline CDR1 MNHNS, CDR2 SASEGT. The CDR3 is CASSEALLGSGSFF. The CDR3 DNA is TGTGCCAGCAGTGAAGCGCTTCTTGGTTCGGGGTCTTTCTTT.

The chain's CDR3 is CASSPELAGGPDTQYF. The CDR3 nucleotides are TGTGCCAGCTCACCGGAACTAGCGGGAGGGCCAGATACGCAGTATTTT. The chain joins TRBV18 to TRBJ2-3, with TRBD2 matching 13 bases. CDR1 KGHSH and CDR2 LQKENI come from the germline V gene. This CDR3 has 16 residues. V lost 3 bases and J lost 4; bases outside the gene matches: 4.

The chain has TRBV11-2 and TRBJ2-1; TRBD1 matches at 7 bases. Germline values: CDR1 SGHAT, CDR2 FQNNGV. Losses at the gene ends were 0 bases for V and 10 bases for J; bases not matched to a gene: 0. This CDR3 contains 12 residues. Written as DNA, the CDR3 is TGTGCCAGCAGCTTAGACAGGGGGGAGCAGTTCTTC. This translates into CASSLDRGEQFF. The whole variable domain, filled in from reference TRBV11-2 and TRBJ2-1, reads EAGVAQSPRYKIIEKRQSVAFWCNPISGHATLYWYQQILGQGPKLLIQFQNNGVVDDSQLPKDRFSAERLKGVDSTLKIQPAKLEDSAVYLCASSLDRGEQFFGPGTRLTVL.

The chain is built from TRBV5-1 and TRBJ2-2; D possibly corresponds to TRBD2 (5 bases). V was cut by 5 bases and J by 4 bases, with 12 bases left in between. CDR1 and CDR2 (germline): SGHRS, YFSETQ. This CDR3 has 14 amino acids. The CDR3 loop reads CASRPSCPTGELFF. The CDR3 coding sequence is TGCGCCAGCAGGCCTAGCTGTCCCACCGGGGAGCTGTTTTTT.

The chain couples TRBV27 to TRBJ2-4, with 14 bases that match TRBD2. CDR1 and CDR2 (germline): MNHEY, SMNVEV (reference sequence). This CDR3 contains 16 residues. Germline trimming cut 3 bases from V and 6 bases from J; bases unmatched to any gene: 4. The CDR3 spells CASSFLGLAGGNIQYF. The CDR3 DNA reads as TGTGCCAGCAGTTTTTTAGGACTAGCGGGAGGAAACATTCAGTACTTC.

V and J are TRBV4-1 and TRBJ2-7; 7 bases line up with TRBD2. CDR3 length: 17 residues. V was clipped by 1 base and J by 6 bases; unmatched bases: 15. CDR1 is MGHRA and CDR2 is YSYEKL in the germline V gene. The CDR3 protein is CASSQVEGRETPSEQYF. In nucleotides, the CDR3 is TGCGCCAGCAGCCAAGTGGAGGGGCGGGAGACCCCTAGCGAGCAGTACTTC.

The chain is built from TRBV5-1 and TRBJ2-3, with 8 bases matching TRBD2. Germline V gene sequence: CDR1 SGHRS, CDR2 YFSETQ. Trimming removed 1 base from V and 0 bases from J; junction bases left unmatched: 1. This CDR3 has 15 amino acids. DNA for the CDR3: TGCGCCAGCAGCTTGACTAGCGGTAGCACAGATACGCAGTATTTT. This codes for CASSLTSGSTDTQYF. The full variable domain, rest sourced from reference TRBV5-1 and TRBJ2-3, is KAGVTQTPRYLIKTRGQQVTLSCSPISGHRSVSWYQQTPGQGLQFLFEYFSETQRNKGNFPGRFSGRQFSNSRSEMNVSTLELGDSALYLCASSLTSGSTDTQYFGPGTRLTVL.

The rearrangement links TRBV5-4 to TRBJ1-1, with D unclear. Looked up from germline, CDR1 is SGHNT and CDR2 is YYREEE (reference sequence). The CDR3 sequence is 11 residues long. V shed 0 bases and J shed 10 bases, with 7 bases lying between them. DNA of the CDR3: TGTGCCAGCAGCTTGGCAGATACAGCTTTCTTT. It is translated as CASSLADTAFF.